These 6 T cell receptor beta chains came from one sample sequenced in a study of technical replicates of blood from several donors (dated 2017 in TCRdb). Preparation of the library involved the immunoSEQ multiplex PCR assay. Drawn from immuneACCESS, this table holds only the in-frame rearrangements with V and J called that TCRdb kept. Clones are partly lost; checked studies trace under half to an unresolved V gene and leave the rest unexplained. The sample table shows 75,000 to 95,000 clones, and 90% to 95% are seen once. The ten biggest clones cover approximately 0.28% of the sample. The sequencing input was T cells isolated from PBMCs. Receptors were obtained from a human donor in good health.

The rearrangement joins TRBV7-6 to TRBJ2-3; D perhaps matches TRBD2 (5 bases). V lost 1 base, J lost 2 bases, and 10 bases lay in between. This CDR3 has 15 amino acids. Germline CDR1 reads SGHVS; CDR2 reads FNYEAQ. Here the CDR3 reads CASSLVPSLTDTQYF. The CDR3 coding sequence is TGTGCCAGCAGCTTAGTACCTAGCCTCACAGATACGCAGTATTTT.

The V and J genes are TRBV21-1 and TRBJ1-5; TRBD1, as called in the table, went unchecked against the DNA. TRBV21-1 is designated a pseudogene. This CDR3 region has 16 residues. CDR3 DNA: TGTGCCAGCAGCACAAACAGGATTTATAGCAATCAGCCCCAGCATTTT. This gives the protein CASSTNRIYSNQPQHF.

V is TRBV5-1 and J is TRBJ1-1; D is possibly TRBD1 (5 bases). Between the trimmed V and J ends, which lost 4 bases and 3 bases, there was a span of 16 bases. Germline lookup yields CDR1 SGHRS and CDR2 YFSETQ. CDR3 length: 15 residues. CDR3 nucleotide sequence: TGCGCCAGCAGCGCTTGGGGGGGTACGGACACTGAAGCTTTCTTT. Protein sequence: CASSAWGGTDTEAFF.

The chain joins TRBV7-6 to TRBJ2-2; D gene unclear. The germline CDR1 and CDR2 sequences are SGHVS and FNYEAQ. The length of the CDR3 is 14 residues. With 5 bases removed from V and 6 bases from J, the gap between germline ends came to 13 bases. The CDR3: CASSPNPRAGELFF. CDR3 coding DNA: TGTGCCAGCAGCCCTAACCCCCGGGCCGGGGAGCTGTTTTTT.

The J gene is TRBJ1-2, the V gene TRBV14; D remains ambiguous. Germline CDR1 SGHDN, CDR2 FVKESK. V lost 1 base and J 8 bases, leaving 14 bases between the germline ends. The CDR3 has 14 residues. As DNA, the CDR3 is TGTGCCAGCAGCCAAGCCTACACCCGGGTCGGCTACACCTTC. This codes for CASSQAYTRVGYTF.

This chain joins TRBV10-3 and TRBJ2-5; tentatively, D is TRBD2 (6 bases). The CDR3 has 16 residues. Trimming cost V 2 bases and J 4 bases, with 17 bases left between them. Germline V lookup: CDR1 ENHRY, CDR2 SYGVKD. The CDR3 bases are TGTGCCATCAGTGAGCCGGACCCCTCCGGGGGAGAGACCCAGTACTTC. Translation: CAISEPDPSGGETQYF.